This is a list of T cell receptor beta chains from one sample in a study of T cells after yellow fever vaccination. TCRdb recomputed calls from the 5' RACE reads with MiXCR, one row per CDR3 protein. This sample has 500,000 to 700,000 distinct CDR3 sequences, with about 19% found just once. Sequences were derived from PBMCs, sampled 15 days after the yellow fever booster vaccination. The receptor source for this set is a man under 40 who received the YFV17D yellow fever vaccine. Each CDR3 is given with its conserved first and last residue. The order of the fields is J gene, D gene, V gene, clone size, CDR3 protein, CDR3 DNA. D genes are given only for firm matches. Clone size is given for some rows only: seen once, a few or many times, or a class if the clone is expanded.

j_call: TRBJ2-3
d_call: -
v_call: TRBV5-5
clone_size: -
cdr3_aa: CASSLGGTFTDTQYF
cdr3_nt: TGTGCCAGCAGCTTGGGGGGGACGTTTACAGATACGCAGTATTTT

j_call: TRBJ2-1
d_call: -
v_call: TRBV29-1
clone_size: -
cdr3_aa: CSVEKTANNEQFF
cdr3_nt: TGCAGCGTTGAAAAGACTGCCAACAATGAGCAGTTCTTC

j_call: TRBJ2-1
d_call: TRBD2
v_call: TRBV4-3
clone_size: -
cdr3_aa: CASSLREAYNEQFF
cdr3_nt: TGCGCCAGCAGCCTACGGGAGGCATACAATGAGCAGTTCTTC

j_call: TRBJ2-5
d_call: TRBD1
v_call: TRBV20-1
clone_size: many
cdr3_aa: CSATGQGDIETQYF
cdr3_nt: TGCAGTGCTACCGGACAGGGGGATATAGAGACCCAGTACTTC

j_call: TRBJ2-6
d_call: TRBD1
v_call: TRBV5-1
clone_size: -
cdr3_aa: CASSLDRGSTGANVLTF
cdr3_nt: TGCGCCAGCAGCCTGGACAGGGGGTCGACTGGGGCCAACGTCCTGACTTTC

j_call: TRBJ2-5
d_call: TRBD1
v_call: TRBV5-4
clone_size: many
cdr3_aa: CASNQDRGETQYF
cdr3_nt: TGTGCCAGCAATCAGGACAGGGGTGAGACCCAGTACTTC

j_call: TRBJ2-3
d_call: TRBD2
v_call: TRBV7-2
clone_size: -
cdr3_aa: CASSLVRGRAVDTQYF
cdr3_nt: TGTGCCAGCAGCTTAGTTCGAGGGAGGGCCGTAGATACGCAGTATTTT

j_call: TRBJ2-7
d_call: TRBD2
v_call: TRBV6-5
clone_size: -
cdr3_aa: CASSYGGRVEQYF
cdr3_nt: TGTGCCAGCAGTTATGGTGGGAGGGTCGAGCAGTACTTC

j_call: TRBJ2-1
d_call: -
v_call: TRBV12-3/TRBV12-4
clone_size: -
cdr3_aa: CASSGSVYNEQFF
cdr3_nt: TGTGCCAGCAGCGGTAGCGTCTACAATGAGCAGTTCTTC

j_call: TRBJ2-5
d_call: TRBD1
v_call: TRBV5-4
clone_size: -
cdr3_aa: CASSLRGQGSETQYF
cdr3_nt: TGTGCCAGCAGCTTGAGAGGACAGGGTTCTGAGACCCAGTACTTC

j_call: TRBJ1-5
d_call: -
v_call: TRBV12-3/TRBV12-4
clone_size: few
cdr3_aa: CASSLARVGQPQHF
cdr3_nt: TGTGCCAGCAGTTTAGCGCGGGTAGGTCAGCCCCAGCATTTT

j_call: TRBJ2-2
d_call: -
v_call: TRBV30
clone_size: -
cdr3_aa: CAWIKLTGELFF
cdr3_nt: TGTGCCTGGATTAAGCTCACCGGGGAGCTGTTTTTT

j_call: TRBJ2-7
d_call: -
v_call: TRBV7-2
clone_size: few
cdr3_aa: CASSLHGNYEQYF
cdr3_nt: TGTGCCAGCAGCTTACACGGGAACTACGAGCAGTACTTC

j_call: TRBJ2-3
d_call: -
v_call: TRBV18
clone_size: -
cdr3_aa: CASSGQTGPDTQYF
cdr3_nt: TGTGCCAGCTCTGGGCAAACAGGCCCAGATACGCAGTATTTT

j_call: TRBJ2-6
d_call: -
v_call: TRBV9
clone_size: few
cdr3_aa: CASSVDPSGANVLTF
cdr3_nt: TGTGCCAGCAGCGTAGATCCCTCTGGGGCCAACGTCCTGACTTTC

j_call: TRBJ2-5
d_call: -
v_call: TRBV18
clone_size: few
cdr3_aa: CASSLPGSVGAETQYF
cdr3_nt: TGTGCCAGCTCACTCCCAGGGAGTGTTGGTGCAGAGACCCAGTACTTC

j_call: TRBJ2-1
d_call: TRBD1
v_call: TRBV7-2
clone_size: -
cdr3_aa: CATSGQGSYDEQFF
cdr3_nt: TGTGCCACCTCTGGACAGGGTTCCTACGATGAGCAGTTCTTC

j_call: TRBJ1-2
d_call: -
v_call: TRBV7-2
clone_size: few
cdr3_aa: CASSSLGASGYGYTF
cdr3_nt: TGTGCCAGCAGCTCACTTGGGGCCTCGGGCTATGGCTACACCTTC

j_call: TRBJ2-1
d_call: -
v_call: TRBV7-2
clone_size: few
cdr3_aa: CASATTINQQFF
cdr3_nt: TGTGCCAGCGCGACCACGATCAATCAGCAGTTCTTC

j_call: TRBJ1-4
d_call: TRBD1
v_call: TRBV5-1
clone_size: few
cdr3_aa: CASRETGEREKLFF
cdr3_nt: TGCGCCAGCAGGGAAACAGGGGAACGGGAAAAACTGTTTTTT

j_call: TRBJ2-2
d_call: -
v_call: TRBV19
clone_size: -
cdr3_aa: CASTRDWASGELFF
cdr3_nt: TGTGCCAGTACGCGCGACTGGGCGTCCGGGGAGCTGTTTTTT

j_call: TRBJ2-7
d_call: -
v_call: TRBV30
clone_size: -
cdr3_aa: CAWRWGTNYEQYF
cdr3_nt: TGTGCCTGGAGGTGGGGGACCAACTACGAGCAGTACTTC

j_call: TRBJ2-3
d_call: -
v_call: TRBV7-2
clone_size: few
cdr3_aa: CASSFTGEASTDTQYF
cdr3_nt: TGTGCCAGCAGCTTCACGGGGGAAGCGAGCACAGATACGCAGTATTTT

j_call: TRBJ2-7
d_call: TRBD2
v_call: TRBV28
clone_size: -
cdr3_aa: CASSLLAGGRYEQYF
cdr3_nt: TGTGCCAGCAGTTTACTAGCGGGAGGGCGCTACGAGCAGTACTTC

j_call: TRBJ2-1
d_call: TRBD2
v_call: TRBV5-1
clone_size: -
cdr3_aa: CASSLGGTSIQNEQFF
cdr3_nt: TGCGCCAGCAGCTTGGGGGGGACTAGCATCCAAAATGAGCAGTTCTTC

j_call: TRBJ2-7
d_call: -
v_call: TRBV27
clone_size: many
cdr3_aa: CASRHSYEQYF
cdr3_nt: TGTGCCAGCAGACACTCCTACGAGCAGTACTTC

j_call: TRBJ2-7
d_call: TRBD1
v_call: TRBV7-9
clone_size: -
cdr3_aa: CASSLSLTGDEQYF
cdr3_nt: TGTGCCAGCAGCTTGTCTCTCACAGGGGACGAGCAGTACTTC

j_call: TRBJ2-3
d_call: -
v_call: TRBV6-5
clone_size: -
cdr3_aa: CASSYRTVGTDTQYF
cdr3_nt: TGTGCCAGCAGTTACAGGACTGTTGGCACAGATACGCAGTATTTT

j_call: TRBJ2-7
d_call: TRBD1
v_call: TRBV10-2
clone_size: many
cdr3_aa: CASRGDRAGYEQYF
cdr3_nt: TGCGCCAGCAGGGGAGACAGGGCCGGGTACGAGCAGTACTTC

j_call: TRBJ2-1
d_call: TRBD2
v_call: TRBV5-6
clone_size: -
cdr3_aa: CASSLPGLAGGPFHEQFF
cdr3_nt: TGTGCCAGCAGCTTACCGGGACTAGCGGGAGGGCCCTTCCATGAGCAGTTCTTC

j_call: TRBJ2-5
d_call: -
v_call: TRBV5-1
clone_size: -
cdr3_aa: CASSPQGSWETQYF
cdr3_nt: TGCGCCAGCAGCCCCCAGGGCAGTTGGGAGACCCAGTACTTC

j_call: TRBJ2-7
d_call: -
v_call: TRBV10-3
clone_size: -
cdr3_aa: CAISPGTVAYEQYF
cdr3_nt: TGTGCCATCAGTCCCGGGACGGTGGCCTACGAGCAGTACTTC

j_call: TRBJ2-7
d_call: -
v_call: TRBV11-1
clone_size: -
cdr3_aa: CASSSYSGDYEQYF
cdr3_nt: TGTGCCAGCAGCTCGTATAGCGGCGACTACGAGCAGTACTTC

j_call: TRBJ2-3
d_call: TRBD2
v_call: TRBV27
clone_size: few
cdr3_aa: CASRMGLAGDTQYF
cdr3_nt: TGTGCCAGCAGAATGGGACTAGCGGGAGATACGCAGTATTTT

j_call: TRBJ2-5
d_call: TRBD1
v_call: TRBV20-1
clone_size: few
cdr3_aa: CTPWGQGRSQETQYF
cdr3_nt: TGCACCCCGTGGGGACAGGGAAGATCCCAAGAGACCCAGTACTTC

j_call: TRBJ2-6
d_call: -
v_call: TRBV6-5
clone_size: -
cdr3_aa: CASSYTHSGANVLTF
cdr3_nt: TGTGCCAGCAGTTATACGCACTCTGGGGCCAACGTCCTGACTTTC

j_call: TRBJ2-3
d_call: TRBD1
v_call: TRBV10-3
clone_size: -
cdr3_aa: CAIRGTGPWDTQYF
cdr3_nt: TGTGCCATCAGGGGGACAGGGCCGTGGGATACGCAGTATTTT

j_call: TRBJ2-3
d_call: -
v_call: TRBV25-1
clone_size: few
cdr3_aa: CASSEYRLLGTDTQYF
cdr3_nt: TGTGCCAGCAGTGAATATCGGCTACTCGGCACAGATACGCAGTATTTT

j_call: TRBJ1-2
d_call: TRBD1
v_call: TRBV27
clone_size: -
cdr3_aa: CASSLRGPGNGYTF
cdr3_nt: TGTGCCAGCAGTTTAAGGGGGCCAGGGAATGGCTACACCTTC

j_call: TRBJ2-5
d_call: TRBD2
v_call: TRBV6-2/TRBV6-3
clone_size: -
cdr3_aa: CASSPPGTSGSETQYF
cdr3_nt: TGTGCCAGCAGTCCACCAGGGACTAGCGGGAGTGAGACCCAGTACTTC

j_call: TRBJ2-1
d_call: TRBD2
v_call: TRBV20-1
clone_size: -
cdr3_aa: CSARDRLAGSYEQFF
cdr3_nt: TGCAGTGCTAGAGATCGACTAGCGGGATCCTATGAGCAGTTCTTC

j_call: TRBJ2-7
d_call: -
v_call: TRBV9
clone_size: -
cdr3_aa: CASSPRGGTYEQYF
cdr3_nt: TGTGCCAGCAGCCCCCGAGGAGGGACCTACGAGCAGTACTTC

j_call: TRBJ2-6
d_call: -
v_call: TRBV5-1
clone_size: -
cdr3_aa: CASSRASGANVLTF
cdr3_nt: TGCGCCAGCAGCCGGGCGTCTGGGGCCAACGTCCTGACTTTC

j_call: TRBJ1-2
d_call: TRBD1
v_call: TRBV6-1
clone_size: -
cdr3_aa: CASRRTGGESNYGYTF
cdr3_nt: TGTGCCAGCAGGCGGACAGGGGGCGAGAGTAACTATGGCTACACCTTC

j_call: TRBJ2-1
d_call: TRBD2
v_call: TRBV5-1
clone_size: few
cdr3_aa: CASSQRLARGAEQFF
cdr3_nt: TGCGCCAGCAGCCAAAGACTAGCCCGAGGAGCTGAGCAGTTCTTC

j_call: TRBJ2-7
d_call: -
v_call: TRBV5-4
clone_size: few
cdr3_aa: CASSFYGVNEQYF
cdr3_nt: TGTGCCAGCAGCTTCTATGGAGTCAACGAGCAGTACTTC

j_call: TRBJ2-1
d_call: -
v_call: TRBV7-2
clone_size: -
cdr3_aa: CASSSQGYVYNEQFF
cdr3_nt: TGTGCCAGCAGCTCTCAGGGATACGTCTACAATGAGCAGTTCTTC

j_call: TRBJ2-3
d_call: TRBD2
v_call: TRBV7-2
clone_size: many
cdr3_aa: CASSSWGGASTDTQYF
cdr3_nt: TGTGCCAGCAGCAGCTGGGGAGGGGCTTCCACAGATACGCAGTATTTT

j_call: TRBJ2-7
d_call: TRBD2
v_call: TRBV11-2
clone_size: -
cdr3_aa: CASGLAGVRYEQYF
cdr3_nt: TGTGCCAGCGGGTTAGCGGGGGTCCGATACGAGCAGTACTTC

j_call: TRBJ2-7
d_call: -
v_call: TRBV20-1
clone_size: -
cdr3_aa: CSAQSGVFYEQYF
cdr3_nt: TGCAGTGCCCAATCAGGCGTTTTCTACGAGCAGTACTTC